The 17 T cell receptor beta chains below come from one sample, sequenced in a study of beta chain features in type 1 diabetes. General study points: Shorter TCRB CDR3s, moderately but significantly so, marked every one of the four CD4+ subsets in Type 1 diabetes patients.

All of the isolated RNA was reverse transcribed, so expressed TCRB transcripts were sequenced. Profiled with immunoSEQ multiplex PCR; TCRdb holds only in-frame clones, not every one. This repertoire shows over 25,000 clones, about 49% found once; its top ten account for 0.3%. Which antigens these TCRs recognize remains unknown. The specimen sequenced was stem cell memory CD4+ T cells from blood. The receptors originated from a young man with type 1 diabetes.

The chain couples TRBV5-1 to TRBJ1-6, with TRBD1 matching 10 bases. The CDR3 has 15 residues. The germline gives CDR1 SGHRS, CDR2 YFSETQ. Trimming removed 1 base from V and 10 bases from J; junction bases left unmatched: 5. CDR3 region: CASSLTGTGESPLHF. CDR3 coding DNA: TGCGCCAGCAGCTTGACCGGGACAGGGGAGTCACCCCTCCACTTT.

The chain employs TRBV18 and TRBJ1-1; 9 positions match TRBD1. V shed 1 base and J 6 bases; nucleotides not matched to a gene: 6. The CDR3 length is 15 residues. Looked up from germline, CDR1 is KGHSH and CDR2 is LQKENI. The CDR3 reads CASSPHADRGSEAFF. CDR3 DNA: TGTGCCAGCTCACCACACGCGGACAGGGGATCTGAAGCTTTCTTT.

This clone has only a few counts. The chain couples TRBV4-1 to TRBJ1-5, with 9 bases identical to TRBD1. With V trimmed by 1 base and J by 2 bases, 3 bases remained unmatched. The germline V gene has CDR1 MGHRA and CDR2 YSYEKL. This CDR3 is 16 amino acids long. The CDR3 sequence: CASSQGRTGGNQPQHF. In DNA, the CDR3 is TGCGCCAGCAGCCAAGGTAGGACAGGGGGCAATCAGCCCCAGCATTTT.

V is TRBV7-2 and J is TRBJ2-1; D is unclear. Germline assignment: CDR1 SGHTA and CDR2 FQGNSA. The CDR3 consists of 12 residues. Trimming pared 5 bases from V and 10 bases from J, leaving 12 bases between. The CDR3 region is CASSHYLMEQFF. For the CDR3, the DNA is TGTGCCAGCAGCCACTACCTCATGGAGCAGTTCTTC.

The J gene is TRBJ1-6, the V gene TRBV5-1, with 7 bases matching TRBD1. V shed 5 bases and J 11 bases; nucleotides not matched to a gene: 7. The germline CDR1 and CDR2 sequences are SGHRS and YFSETQ. The CDR3 contains 13 residues. The CDR3 here is CASSPEGATPLHF. Written as DNA, the CDR3 is TGCGCCAGCAGTCCCGAGGGGGCTACACCCCTCCACTTT.

This clone was observed a single time. The chain links TRBV2 to TRBJ2-5; TRBD1 aligns across 10 bases. Germline CDR1 SNHLY, CDR2 FYNNEI. This CDR3 is built from 13 residues. Losses at the gene ends were 6 bases for V and 6 bases for J; bases not matched to a gene: 4. The CDR3 spells CASSRDRGKTQYF. CDR3 bases: TGTGCCAGCAGCCGGGACAGGGGAAAGACCCAGTACTTC.

The V call is TRBV2, the J call TRBJ2-5, with 7 bases identical to TRBD2. Trimming cost V 2 bases and J 0 bases; bases outside gene matches: 3. Germline V gene data show CDR1 as SNHLY and CDR2 as FYNNEI. The CDR3 sequence is 15 residues long. The CDR3 DNA sequence: TGTGCCAGCAGTGAAAACGGGGGGTACCAAGAGACCCAGTACTTC. Translating gives CASSENGGYQETQYF.

The chain carries TRBV5-1 and TRBJ2-2; D possibly corresponds to TRBD2 (6 bases). CDR3 size: 15 residues. Per germline, CDR1 SGHRS and CDR2 YFSETQ. Trimming pared 3 bases from V and 10 bases from J, leaving 19 bases between. CDR3 sequence (DNA): TGCGCCAGCAGCTCCGGGACTGGGCGGGCGGTGGAGCTGTTTTTT. This sequence encodes CASSSGTGRAVELFF. Together with reference TRBV5-1 and TRBJ2-2, the CDR3 gives the full variable domain: KAGVTQTPRYLIKTRGQQVTLSCSPISGHRSVSWYQQTPGQGLQFLFEYFSETQRNKGNFPGRFSGRQFSNSRSEMNVSTLELGDSALYLCASSSGTGRAVELFFGEGSRLTVL.

The gene calls are TRBV2 and TRBJ1-5, with 7 bases aligning to TRBD1. This CDR3 is 15 amino acids long. V dropped 6 bases and J dropped 4; count of bases not matched to a gene: 9. Germline loops: CDR1 SNHLY, CDR2 FYNNEI. The CDR3 region is CASREQGWVNQPQHF. CDR3 in DNA: TGTGCCAGCAGGGAACAGGGGTGGGTTAATCAGCCCCAGCATTTT.

This chain uses TRBV5-1 with TRBJ2-3, with 9 bases fitting TRBD2. The CDR3 contains 18 residues. Germline values: CDR1 SGHRS, CDR2 YFSETQ. V dropped 2 bases and J dropped 4; count of bases not matched to a gene: 14. The CDR3 nucleotides read TGCGCCAGCAGCTTCCCCTACGCGGGGGGGCCTTCGGCAGATACGCAGTATTTT. Translation: CASSFPYAGGPSADTQYF. Looking up the rest from reference TRBV5-1 and TRBJ2-3 gives the full variable domain: KAGVTQTPRYLIKTRGQQVTLSCSPISGHRSVSWYQQTPGQGLQFLFEYFSETQRNKGNFPGRFSGRQFSNSRSEMNVSTLELGDSALYLCASSFPYAGGPSADTQYFGPGTRLTVL.

The genes are TRBV19 and TRBJ1-1; 7 bases fit TRBD1. The germline CDR1 and CDR2 sequences are LNHDA and SQIVND (reference sequence). This CDR3 contains 14 residues. V lost 8 bases, J lost 11 bases, and 17 bases stayed unmatched. The CDR3 DNA sequence: TGTGCCAGTCACGTCGACAGGGAGAACCCCCGGGCTTTCTTT. This encodes CASHVDRENPRAFF.

This chain links TRBV18 with TRBJ1-5, with D perhaps matching TRBD1 (6 bases). CDR3 length equals 14 residues. CDR1 is KGHSH and CDR2 is LQKENI in the germline V gene. Trimming shortened V by 6 bases and J by 5 bases, and 14 bases separated the two germline ends. The CDR3 spells CASSRDRSYQPQHF. As DNA, the CDR3 is TGTGCCAGCTCCCGCGACAGGAGTTATCAGCCCCAGCATTTT.

The rearrangement links TRBV5-6 to TRBJ1-4; 9 bases fit TRBD1. This CDR3 region has 14 residues. The junction had 6 bases not matched to a gene; V was cut back by 4 bases and J by 8 bases. Germline CDR1 reads SGHDT; CDR2 reads YYEEEE. In DNA, the CDR3 is TGTGCCAGCAGCGGGGGGACAGGGATGGAAAAACTGTTTTTT. It specifies CASSGGTGMEKLFF.

The V gene is TRBV6-5, the J gene TRBJ2-1, with D hard to call. The CDR3 consists of 15 residues. V lost 6 bases, J lost 5 bases, and 17 bases lay in between. Germline V gives CDR1 MNHEY, CDR2 SVGAGI. CDR3 residues: CASSPRVNVHNEQFF. The CDR3 nucleotides read TGTGCCAGCAGCCCTCGAGTTAATGTTCACAATGAGCAGTTCTTC.

This sequence joins TRBV9 and TRBJ2-5, with D unclear. The germline V gene encodes CDR1 SGDLS and CDR2 YYNGEE. The CDR3 is 13 residues long. V lost 1 base and J lost 5, with 9 bases in between. Here the CDR3 DNA reads TGTGCCAGCAGCGTAAGCAGCGAGGAGACCCAGTACTTC. Translating gives CASSVSSEETQYF.

This chain joins TRBV7-2 and TRBJ1-5; weak D call: TRBD1 (6 bases). CDR3 length equals 15 residues. Germline CDR1 is SGHTA and CDR2 is FQGNSA. The V gene lost 3 bases and the J gene lost 2 bases, with 11 bases spanning the gap. CDR3 sequence (DNA): TGTGCCAGCAGCTTGAGCAGGGGTGGCAATCAGCCCCAGCATTTT. Translating gives CASSLSRGGNQPQHF.

The chain links TRBV11-3 to TRBJ2-3; 12 nucleotides align to TRBD2. Germline V CDR1 and CDR2: SGHNT, YENEEA. The CDR3 length is 15 residues. J gave up 6 bases and V 0 bases, and 1 base lay outside the gene matches. CDR3 nucleotide sequence: TGTGCCAGCAGCTTAGAGGGGACTAGCGGGGATACGCAGTATTTT. This encodes CASSLEGTSGDTQYF.